This T cell receptor (beta chain) was sequenced for a study of cytomegalovirus exposure and HLA in healthy donors. Notes on the study in general: Certain sequence variants were highly shared and formed a cluster, and this cluster was likely a sequencing artifact. The CMV antigen specificity of a few CMV-associated chains was confirmed through in vitro analysis. Presence/absence analysis assumed near-uniform sequencing depth across donors.

As to this clone: Its antigen is still unknown.

CDR1 SGHTA and CDR2 FQGNSA come from the germline V gene. Deletions cut 7 bases from V and 9 bases from J, with 11 bases between. This CDR3 region has 11 residues. The study ran its PCR with 60 Vbeta and 13 Jbeta primers. In the authors' methods: A follow-up analysis tallied 70 million to 80 million unique TCR beta chains, some 9.9 million shared. The repertoire was sequenced with immunoSEQ multiplex PCR; TCRdb's copy has only in-frame clones and lacks some. V, J and clone size derive from that table, while D and trimming were established from the DNA sequence. The top ten hold about 3.8% of the sample, which has approximately 160,000 clones, under 85% seen once.

Sample: PBMCs. The rearrangement links TRBV7-2 to TRBJ2-3; D is perhaps TRBD1 (5 bases). This TCR derives from a man aged 50-60 years in good health and CMV-seropositive. The CDR3 DNA reads as TGTGCCAGCACCCAGGGTTTAACGCAGTATTTT. Amino acid sequence: CASTQGLTQYF.